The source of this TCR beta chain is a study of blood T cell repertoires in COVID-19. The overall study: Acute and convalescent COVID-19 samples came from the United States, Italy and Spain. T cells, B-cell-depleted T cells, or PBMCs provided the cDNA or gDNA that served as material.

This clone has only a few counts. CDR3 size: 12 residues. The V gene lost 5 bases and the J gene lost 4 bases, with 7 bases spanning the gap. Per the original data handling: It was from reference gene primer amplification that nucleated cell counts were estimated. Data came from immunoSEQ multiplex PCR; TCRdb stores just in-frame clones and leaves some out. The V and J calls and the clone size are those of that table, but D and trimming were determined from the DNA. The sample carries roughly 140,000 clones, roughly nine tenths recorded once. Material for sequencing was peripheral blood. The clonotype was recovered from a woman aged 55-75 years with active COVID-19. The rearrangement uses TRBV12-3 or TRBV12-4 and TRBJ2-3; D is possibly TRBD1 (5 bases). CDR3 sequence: CASSMGPDTQYF. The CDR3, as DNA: TGTGCCAGCAGTATGGGGCCAGATACGCAGTATTTT.